Listed below are T cell receptor beta chains from one sample, sequenced in a study of blood T cells in healthy people across ages. TCRdb used MiXCR to reprocess the 5' RACE reads, holding one entry per CDR3 protein. The table includes 750,000 to 950,000 distinct CDR3 sequences, 20% to 30% detected once. The sample was also linked to a second study, of T cells of mothers and their children.

Source material: blood. Receptor source: a boy between 5 and 17 years old in good health. The CDR3 runs from the conserved cysteine through the conserved F or W. The D gene is left open where the match is weak. Clone size, where shown, is once, few, many, or a class for clones that have expanded.

cdr3_nt cdr3_aa j_call v_call clone_size cdr3_length d_call
TGCAGCGTCCACCGGGACTCAGAAGAGACCCAGTACTTC CSVHRDSEETQYF TRBJ2-5 TRBV29-1 few 13 .
TGTGCCAGCAGTTTACATGGGAACGAGCAGTACTTC CASSLHGNEQYF TRBJ2-7 TRBV27 . 12 .
TGTGCCAGCAGCTTCTCGAGGGGCCCCTTCTACGAGCAGTACTTC CASSFSRGPFYEQYF TRBJ2-7 TRBV5-5 many 15 .
TGTGCCAGCAGTGAACCCTTAACTAGCGGGGGGCCGGAGACCCAGTACTTC CASSEPLTSGGPETQYF TRBJ2-5 TRBV2 . 17 TRBD2
TGTGCCAGCAGTTTACAGTCCTACGAGCAGTACTTC CASSLQSYEQYF TRBJ2-7 TRBV28 many 12 .
TGCAGCGTGGAGAGGGGCAGGGAGGCAGCTTTCTTT CSVERGREAAFF TRBJ1-1 TRBV29-1 few 12 .
TGTGCTAGTGGTTTCCTCATCTGGGGGGACGATGAAAAACTGGTTTTT CASGFLIWGDDEKLVF TRBJ1-4 TRBV12-5 . 16 .
TGCAGCGTTGTTGACACCTTGAACACTGAAGCTTTCTTT CSVVDTLNTEAFF TRBJ1-1 TRBV29-1 . 13 .
TGTGCCAGCAGCTTAGCAGGGACAGGTCTTAACTATGGCTACACCTTC CASSLAGTGLNYGYTF TRBJ1-2 TRBV7-9 few 16 TRBD1
TGCAGCGTTGAGCAGACCCAGTACTTC CSVEQTQYF TRBJ2-5 TRBV29-1 few 9 .
TGTGCCAGCAGTTACGAAGGGGGGGAGACCCAGTACTTC CASSYEGGETQYF TRBJ2-5 TRBV6-5 few 13 .
TGCGCCACCGACCCGGGGGTTCGGGAGACCCAGTACTTC CATDPGVRETQYF TRBJ2-5 TRBV5-1 . 13 .
TGTGCCAGCAGTTTGATAGCGGGGGACCCCTACGAGCAGTACTTC CASSLIAGDPYEQYF TRBJ2-7 TRBV12-3/TRBV12-4 many 15 TRBD2
TGTGCCAGCAGTTCGTTCTTGACAGGGGGCTTCTCCTACGAGCAGTACTTC CASSSFLTGGFSYEQYF TRBJ2-7 TRBV6-5 few 17 TRBD1
TGCGCCAGCAGCCAAGATCGCCATCTCGGAGAAAAACTGTTTTTT CASSQDRHLGEKLFF TRBJ1-4 TRBV4-3 . 15 .
TGTGCCAGCAGCTCGAGCTACCGTGAAAAACTGTTTTTT CASSSSYREKLFF TRBJ1-4 TRBV7-2 many 13 .
TGTGCCAGCTCACCAGAAACGACCAGGATTTACTCCTATAATTCACCCCTCCACTTT CASSPETTRIYSYNSPLHF TRBJ1-6 TRBV18 . 19 .
TGTGCCAGCACCAACCCCCGCGGACTAGCGGGGGGGCCGGGTGAGCAGTTCTTC CASTNPRGLAGGPGEQFF TRBJ2-1 TRBV7-9 . 18 TRBD2
TGTGCCAGCAGGGTACTACGGGCGGGGGGGCGAAATGAGCAGTTCTTC CASRVLRAGGRNEQFF TRBJ2-1 TRBV28 few 16 TRBD2
TGCAGTGCTAGAGTTGGCAGGGTTGGGGACATTCAGTACTTC CSARVGRVGDIQYF TRBJ2-4 TRBV20-1 . 14 .
TGCAGTGCCCAACCGGCGGGGGGGCTCAATGAGCAGTTCTTC CSAQPAGGLNEQFF TRBJ2-1 TRBV20-1 few 14 TRBD2
TGTGCCAGCACATGGGGATCGGGATACGAGCAGTACTTC CASTWGSGYEQYF TRBJ2-7 TRBV27 . 13 .
TGTGCCAGCAGATTGGTAGGGGACACTGAAGCTTTCTTT CASRLVGDTEAFF TRBJ1-1 TRBV27 few 13 .
TGCGCCAGCAGCGGGGAGACAGGGGAGGAGACCCAGTACTTC CASSGETGEETQYF TRBJ2-5 TRBV5-1 . 14 TRBD1
TGTGCCAGCAGCTTAGGCCACCACGAGCCCTTTAGCACAGATACGCAGTATTTT CASSLGHHEPFSTDTQYF TRBJ2-3 TRBV7-9 . 18 .
TGTGCCAGCAGCGTAGAAGCGGGGGGTTGGTACAATGAGCAGTTCTTC CASSVEAGGWYNEQFF TRBJ2-1 TRBV9 . 16 TRBD2
TGTGCCACCAGCAGATACAGGACAGGGTCCTACGAGCAGTACTTC CATSRYRTGSYEQYF TRBJ2-7 TRBV15 few 15 TRBD1
TGTGCCAGCAGGAGAATCCGGGACAGGGGGCATGGCTACACCTTC CASRRIRDRGHGYTF TRBJ1-2 TRBV11-1 . 15 TRBD1
TGTGCCAGTAGCCACCTTCTTACAGGGGGCACTGAAGCTTTCTTT CASSHLLTGGTEAFF TRBJ1-1 TRBV19 few 15 TRBD1
TGCGCCAGCAGGGGGACTAGCGGCCTACAAGAGACCCAGTACTTC CASRGTSGLQETQYF TRBJ2-5 TRBV10-2 few 15 TRBD2
TGTGCCAGCAGCCCCCTTGGGGTTCAAGAGACCCAGTACTTC CASSPLGVQETQYF TRBJ2-5 TRBV7-3 few 14 .
TGTGCTAGTGGTTTGGACCGGCAAGGAGGCACTGAAGCTTTCTTT CASGLDRQGGTEAFF TRBJ1-1 TRBV12-5 . 15 .
TGTGCCACCAGCCGGTCCCGGGACAACTATGGCTACACCTTC CATSRSRDNYGYTF TRBJ1-2 TRBV15 . 14 .
TGCAGCGCGCTGACAGGGGTAGAACCCGGGGAGCTGTTTTTT CSALTGVEPGELFF TRBJ2-2 TRBV29-1 few 14 TRBD1
TGCGCCAGCAGCCAACCTTCCGGGGAAAAACTGTTTTTT CASSQPSGEKLFF TRBJ1-4 TRBV4-1 . 13 .
TGTGCCAGCAGGGGGACTAGCGGGGGGGATGAGCAGTTCTTC CASRGTSGGDEQFF TRBJ2-1 TRBV6-5 few 14 TRBD2
TGTGCCAGCAGTGCGGGACAGGGCGGCACAGATACGCAGTATTTT CASSAGQGGTDTQYF TRBJ2-3 TRBV2 few 15 TRBD1